Detailed here is one T cell receptor (beta chain). Antigen unknown. Splitting the CD4+ cells yielded a CD45RA+ naive subset and a CD45RA-negative memory subset. The data stem from a study of shared clonotypes between healthy human individuals. Study findings and constraints: Memory subsets generally showed smaller estimated richness than naive subsets did.

Sequencing used immunoSEQ multiplex PCR; TCRdb keeps in-frame clones, though not all of them. The sample contains about 1 million clones, about 75% of which appear only once. Germline CDR1 reads SGDLS; CDR2 reads YYNGEE. The CDR3 length is 14 residues. V was shortened by 0 bases and J by 4 bases, with 10 bases between the two germline ends. J is TRBJ1-2 and V is TRBV9, with D possibly matching TRBD1 (5 bases). This receptor was obtained from a man between 18 and 35 years old in good health. The sample was memory CD4+ T cells sorted from blood. Described subset: CD45RA-negative fraction. The DNA of the CDR3 is TGTGCCAGCAGCGTAGAAAGGGACTTCTATGGCTACACCTTC. It encodes CASSVERDFYGYTF.